The 16 T cell receptor beta chains presented below share a single source sample, sequenced in a study of blood T cell repertoires in COVID-19. Data came from immunoSEQ multiplex PCR; TCRdb stores just in-frame clones and leaves some out. The table includes tens of thousands of clones, 85% to 90% detected once. Sequencing was performed on peripheral blood. The receptors shown here come from an older man with active or convalescent COVID-19.

The CDR3 loop is CASRGVLRQNTEAFF. In DNA, the CDR3 is TGTGCCAGCAGGGGAGTTTTACGACAGAACACTGAAGCTTTCTTT. The V gene is TRBV28, the J gene TRBJ1-1; no clear D gene. Germline V gene sequence: CDR1 MDHEN, CDR2 SYDVKM. Deletions cut 6 bases from V and 1 base from J, with 15 bases between. The CDR3 runs 15 residues.

This clone was detected once. The chain's CDR3 is CASSLHQGPRAGAFF. The CDR3 DNA reads as TGTGCCAGCAGTTTACACCAGGGGCCAAGAGCTGGAGCTTTCTTT. The chain combines TRBV28 with TRBJ1-1, with D possibly being TRBD1 (6 bases). Trimming took 2 bases from V and 10 from J, leaving 20 bases between them. Germline-derived CDR1 and CDR2 are MDHEN and SYDVKM. The CDR3 covers 15 residues.

This chain uses TRBV19 with TRBJ2-5; 9 bases align to TRBD2. The CDR3 extends over 15 amino acids. In germline, CDR1 is LNHDA, CDR2 SQIVND (reference sequence). Losses at the gene ends were 3 bases for V and 2 bases for J; bases not matched to a gene: 4. The DNA of the CDR3 is TGTGCCAGTAGTATGGGGCTAGCGGGACAAGAGACCCAGTACTTC. It codes for CASSMGLAGQETQYF.

This chain's CDR3 is CSVVFPGDYSRIIQYF. The CDR3 nucleotides are TGCAGCGTTGTTTTTCCCGGGGACTACTCTCGGATCATTCAGTACTTC. This chain uses TRBV29-1 with TRBJ2-4; 7 bases fit TRBD2. CDR1 SQVTM and CDR2 ANQGSEA come from the germline V gene. This CDR3 is built from 16 residues. With 4 bases clipped from V and 9 bases from J, the junction kept 18 bases outside the gene matches.

The rearrangement uses TRBV18 and TRBJ2-3; D perhaps matches TRBD2 (5 bases). Germline CDR1 and CDR2: KGHSH and LQKENI. This CDR3 has 15 residues. Trimming left V 3 bases short and J 3 bases short, with 13 bases between. CDR3 residues: CASSPPPGVTDTQYF. CDR3 in DNA: TGTGCCAGCTCACCTCCTCCCGGGGTTACAGATACGCAGTATTTT. Full variable domain (missing parts from reference TRBV18 and TRBJ2-3): NAGVMQNPRHLVRRRGQEARLRCSPMKGHSHVYWYRQLPEEGLKFMVYLQKENIIDESGMPKERFSAEFPKEGPSILRIQQVVRGDSAAYFCASSPPPGVTDTQYFGPGTRLTVL.

The gene calls are TRBV15 and TRBJ2-4; tentatively, D is TRBD2 (6 bases). The CDR3 sequence is 17 residues long. Germline assignment: CDR1 LNHNV and CDR2 YYDKDF (reference sequence). The ends were cut back, 2 bases at V and 0 bases at J, with 14 bases in the middle. The CDR3 loop is CATSRMGRGLAKNIQYF. The CDR3 bases are TGTGCCACCAGCAGAATGGGGCGGGGACTAGCCAAAAACATTCAGTACTTC.

The chain joins TRBV19 to TRBJ2-7; 9 bases are shared with TRBD1. The V and J ends lost 5 bases and 4 bases, in that order; junction bases with no gene match: 6. The length of the CDR3 is 14 residues. Germline V gene data show CDR1 as LNHDA and CDR2 as SQIVND (reference sequence). CDR3 nucleotides: TGTGCCAGTAGTGACCGGGACAGGGAATACGAGCAGTACTTC. It codes for CASSDRDREYEQYF.

The chain uses TRBV6-5 and TRBJ2-3; D gene unclear. The V gene lost 7 bases and the J gene lost 0 bases, with 8 bases spanning the gap. Germline V gene lookup returns CDR1 MNHEY and CDR2 SVGAGI. CDR3 size: 13 residues. The CDR3 sequence is CASMITSTDTQYF. In nucleotides, the CDR3 is TGTGCCAGCATGATAACTAGCACAGATACGCAGTATTTT.

This clone was observed once. The chain employs TRBV19 and TRBJ2-1; 14 positions match TRBD2. This CDR3 region has 17 residues. Losses at the gene ends were 5 bases for V and 5 bases for J; bases not matched to a gene: 8. Germline V gene data show CDR1 as LNHDA and CDR2 as SQIVND (reference sequence). The CDR3 bases are TGTGCCAGTAGTCCGGGACTAGCGGGAGCAGTAAACAATGAGCAGTTCTTC. Translated: CASSPGLAGAVNNEQFF.

The V and J genes are TRBV28 and TRBJ1-2; the D gene is possibly TRBD1 (6 bases). This CDR3 is built from 14 residues. With 5 bases removed from V and 4 bases from J, the gap between germline ends came to 14 bases. CDR1 and CDR2 (germline): MDHEN, SYDVKM. For the CDR3, the DNA is TGTGCCAGCAGTGGGTACAGAGGGGGCTATGGCTACACCTTC. Encoded protein: CASSGYRGGYGYTF.

The chain uses TRBV3-1 (or the pseudogene TRBV3-2) and TRBJ2-1; 7 nucleotides align to TRBD2. V trimming: 3 bases; J trimming: 5 bases; junction bases outside the gene matches: 10. The CDR3 has 16 residues. Germline CDR1 LGHDT, CDR2 YNNKEL (reference sequence). The CDR3 spells CASSQITSAVHNEQFF. The CDR3 nucleotides read TGTGCCAGCAGCCAGATCACTAGCGCGGTCCACAATGAGCAGTTCTTC.

The CDR3 nucleotides read TGTGCCAGCAGCTCAAGGGGTAGAAAGGATGAGCAGTTCTTC. Encoded protein: CASSSRGRKDEQFF. This chain joins TRBV7-2 and TRBJ2-1; a weak D match, TRBD1 (5 bases). CDR3 length equals 14 residues. The germline V gene encodes CDR1 SGHTA and CDR2 FQGNSA. Between the trimmed V and J ends, which lost 4 bases and 8 bases, there was a span of 15 bases.

Remarks on this clone: The same CDR3 is also encoded by other DNA sequences in this sample. The rearrangement links TRBV19 to TRBJ2-7, with D possibly TRBD1 on 6 matching bases. CDR1 is LNHDA, CDR2 SQIVND, per germline (reference sequence). V dropped 5 bases and J dropped 1 base, with 9 bases sitting between them. The CDR3 consists of 13 residues. In DNA form, the CDR3 reads TGTGCCAGTAGTGCGGACAGTTCCTACGAGCAGTACTTC. Protein product: CASSADSSYEQYF.

The rearrangement links TRBV9 to TRBJ2-5; D possibly corresponds to TRBD1 (6 bases). This CDR3 has 14 amino acids. Germline V gene sequence: CDR1 SGDLS, CDR2 YYNGEE. The V and J ends lost 4 bases and 1 base respectively, with 11 bases between them. CDR3 sequence (DNA): TGTGCCAGCAGCTTTCAGGGGAGCCAAGAGACCCAGTACTTC. Translated: CASSFQGSQETQYF. Supplemented by reference TRBV9 and TRBJ2-5, the full variable domain reads DSGVTQTPKHLITATGQRVTLRCSPRSGDLSVYWYQQSLDQGLQFLIQYYNGEERAKGNILERFSAQQFPDLHSELNLSSLELGDSALYFCASSFQGSQETQYFGPGTRLLVL.

The V and J genes are TRBV18 and TRBJ2-7; a possible D gene is TRBD2 (5 bases). CDR1 is KGHSH, CDR2 LQKENI, per germline. The CDR3 has 15 amino acids. V was shortened by 2 bases and J by 4 bases, with 15 bases between the two germline ends. CDR3 DNA sequence: TGTGCCAGCTCACCATCGGAAGCAGCGGTATACGAGCAGTACTTC. It encodes CASSPSEAAVYEQYF.

The chain employs TRBV7-8 and TRBJ2-7; 11 bases are shared with TRBD1. Germline V gene sequence: CDR1 SGHVS, CDR2 FQNEAQ. Unmatched junction bases numbered 6, after V lost 5 bases and J lost 3 bases. The CDR3 runs 15 residues. Here the CDR3 DNA reads TGTGCCAGCAGCCAGGGACAGGGGGTTTACTACGAGCAGTACTTC. This encodes CASSQGQGVYYEQYF.